This T cell receptor (beta chain) was profiled in a study of blood T cell repertoires in COVID-19. Study-level background: Donors in the United States, Italy and Spain gave samples during acute or convalescent COVID-19.

Under the authors' procedure: Amplification of reference gene primers provided the estimated nucleated cell counts. Some clones are missing from TCRdb's copy, which holds only in-frame ones; the method was immunoSEQ multiplex PCR. The V and J calls and clone size were taken over from that table, and D and trimming were inferred from the DNA. The table has approximately 54,000 clones, more than 80% seen once. Looked up from germline, CDR1 is LGHNA and CDR2 is YNFKEQ. V gave up 0 bases and J gave up 5 bases, with 16 bases separating them. The CDR3 is 16 amino acids. The sequenced material came from peripheral blood. This receptor was taken from a woman aged 60-75 years with acute or convalescent COVID-19. The V call is TRBV4-2, the J call TRBJ1-2, with D maybe TRBD1 (5 bases). The CDR3 DNA reads TGTGCCAGCAGCCAAGATCGGGGGTCCTCGCGATATGGCTACACCTTC. Residues: CASSQDRGSSRYGYTF.